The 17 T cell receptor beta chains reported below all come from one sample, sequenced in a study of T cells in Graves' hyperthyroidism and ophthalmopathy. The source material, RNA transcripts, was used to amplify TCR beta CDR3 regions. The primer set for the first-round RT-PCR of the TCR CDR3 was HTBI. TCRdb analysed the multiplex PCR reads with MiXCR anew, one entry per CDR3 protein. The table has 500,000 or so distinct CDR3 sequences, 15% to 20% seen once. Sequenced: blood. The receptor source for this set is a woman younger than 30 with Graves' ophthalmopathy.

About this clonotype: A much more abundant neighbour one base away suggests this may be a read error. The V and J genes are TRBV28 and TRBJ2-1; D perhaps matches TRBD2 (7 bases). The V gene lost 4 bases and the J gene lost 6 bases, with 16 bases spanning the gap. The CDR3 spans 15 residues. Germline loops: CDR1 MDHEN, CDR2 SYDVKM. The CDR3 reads CASSSRDGGLNEQFF. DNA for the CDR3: TGTGCCAGCAGTTCCCGGGACGGGGGGCTCAATGAGCAGTTCTTC.

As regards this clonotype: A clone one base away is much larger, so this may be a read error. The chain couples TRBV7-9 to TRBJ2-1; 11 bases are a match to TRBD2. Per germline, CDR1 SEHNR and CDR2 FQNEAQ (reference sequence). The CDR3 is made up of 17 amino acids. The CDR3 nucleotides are TGTGCCAGCAGCCCCCTGACTAGCGGGGTATCCTACGATGAGCAGTTCTTC. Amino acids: CASSPLTSGVSYDEQFF.

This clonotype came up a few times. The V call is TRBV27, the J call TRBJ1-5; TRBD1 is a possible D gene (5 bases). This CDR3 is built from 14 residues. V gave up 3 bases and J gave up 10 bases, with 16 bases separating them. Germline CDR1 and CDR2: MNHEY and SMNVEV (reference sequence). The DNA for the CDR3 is TGTGCCAGCAGTTTGGGACCCATCTATTCCCCCCAGCATTTT. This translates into CASSLGPIYSPQHF.

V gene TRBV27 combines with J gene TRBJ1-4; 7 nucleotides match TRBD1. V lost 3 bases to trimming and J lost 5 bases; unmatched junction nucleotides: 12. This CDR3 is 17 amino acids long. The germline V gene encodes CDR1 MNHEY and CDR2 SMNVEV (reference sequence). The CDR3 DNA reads TGTGCCAGCAGTTTGCTCTACAGGGACAGAAGAAATGAAAAACTGTTTTTT. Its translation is CASSLLYRDRRNEKLFF.

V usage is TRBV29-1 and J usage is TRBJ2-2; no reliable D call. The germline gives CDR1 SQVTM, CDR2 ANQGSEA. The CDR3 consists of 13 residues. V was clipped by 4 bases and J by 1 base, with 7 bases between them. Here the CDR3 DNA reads TGCAGCGTTGTTCGACAGAACACCGGGGAGCTGTTTTTT. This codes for CSVVRQNTGELFF.

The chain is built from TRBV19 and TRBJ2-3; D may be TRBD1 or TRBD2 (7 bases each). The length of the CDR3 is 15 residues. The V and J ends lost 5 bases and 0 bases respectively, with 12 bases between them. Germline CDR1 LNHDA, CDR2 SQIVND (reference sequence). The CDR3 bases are TGTGCCAGTAGTCGACAGGGACTAAGCACAGATACGCAGTATTTT. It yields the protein CASSRQGLSTDTQYF.

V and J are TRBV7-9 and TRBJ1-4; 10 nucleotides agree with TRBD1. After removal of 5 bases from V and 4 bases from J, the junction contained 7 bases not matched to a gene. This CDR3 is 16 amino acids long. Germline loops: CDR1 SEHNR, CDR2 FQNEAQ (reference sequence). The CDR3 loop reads CASSPRDRGFNEKLFF. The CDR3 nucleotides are TGTGCCAGCAGCCCCCGGGACAGGGGTTTTAATGAAAAACTGTTTTTT.

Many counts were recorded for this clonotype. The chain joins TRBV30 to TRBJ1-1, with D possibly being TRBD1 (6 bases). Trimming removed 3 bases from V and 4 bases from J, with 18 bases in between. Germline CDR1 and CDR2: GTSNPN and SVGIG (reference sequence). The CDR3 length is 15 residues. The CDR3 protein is CAWSPLAGEVTEAFF. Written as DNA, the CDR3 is TGTGCCTGGAGCCCCCTCGCAGGGGAGGTCACTGAAGCTTTCTTT.

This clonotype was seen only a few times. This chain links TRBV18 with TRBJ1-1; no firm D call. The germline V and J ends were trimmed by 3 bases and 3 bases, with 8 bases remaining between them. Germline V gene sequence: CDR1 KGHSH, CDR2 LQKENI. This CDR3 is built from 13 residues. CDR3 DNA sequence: TGTGCCAGCTCACCCGAGAGGGACACTGAAGCTTTCTTT. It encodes CASSPERDTEAFF.

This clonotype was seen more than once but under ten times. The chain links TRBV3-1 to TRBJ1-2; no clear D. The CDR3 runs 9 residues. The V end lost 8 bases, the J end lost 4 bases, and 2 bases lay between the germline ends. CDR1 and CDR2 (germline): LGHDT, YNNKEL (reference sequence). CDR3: CASLYGYTF. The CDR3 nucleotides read TGTGCCAGCCTCTATGGCTACACCTTC.

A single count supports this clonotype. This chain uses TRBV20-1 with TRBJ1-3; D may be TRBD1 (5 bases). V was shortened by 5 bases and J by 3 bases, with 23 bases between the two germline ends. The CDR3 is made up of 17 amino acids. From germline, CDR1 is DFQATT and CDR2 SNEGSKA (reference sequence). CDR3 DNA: TGCAGTGCTTATCCGGGACGGAGCCCCTGGGATGGAAACACCATATATTTT. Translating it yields CSAYPGRSPWDGNTIYF.

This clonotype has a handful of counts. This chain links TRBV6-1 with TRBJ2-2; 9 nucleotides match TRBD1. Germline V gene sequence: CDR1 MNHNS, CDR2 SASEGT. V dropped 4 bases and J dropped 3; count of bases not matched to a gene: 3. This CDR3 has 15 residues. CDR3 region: CASSADRGYTGELFF. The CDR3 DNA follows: TGTGCCAGCAGTGCGGACAGGGGTTACACCGGGGAGCTGTTTTTT.

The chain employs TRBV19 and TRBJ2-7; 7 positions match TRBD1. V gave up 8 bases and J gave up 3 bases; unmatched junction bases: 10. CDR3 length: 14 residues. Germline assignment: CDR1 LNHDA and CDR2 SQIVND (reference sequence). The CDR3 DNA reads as TGTGCCAGTTCCGGGACAGTATTTCACTACGAGCAGTACTTC. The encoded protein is CASSGTVFHYEQYF.

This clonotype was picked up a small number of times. CDR3 residues: CASSIRGSATEAFF. CDR3 DNA: TGTGCCAGCAGTATCAGGGGTAGCGCCACTGAAGCTTTCTTT. The chain uses TRBV27 and TRBJ1-1; D is perhaps TRBD1 (6 bases). V lost 5 bases and J 4 bases, leaving 14 bases between the germline ends. CDR3 length equals 14 residues. Germline CDR1 reads MNHEY; CDR2 reads SMNVEV (reference sequence).

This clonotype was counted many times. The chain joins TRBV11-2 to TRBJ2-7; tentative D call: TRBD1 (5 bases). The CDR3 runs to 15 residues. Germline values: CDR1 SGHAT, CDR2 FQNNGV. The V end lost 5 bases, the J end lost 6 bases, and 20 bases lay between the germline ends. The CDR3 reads CASSMTEQSSGEQYF. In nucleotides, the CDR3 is TGTGCCAGCAGCATGACAGAGCAGTCGTCTGGCGAGCAGTACTTC. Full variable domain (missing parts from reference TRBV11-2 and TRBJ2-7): EAGVAQSPRYKIIEKRQSVAFWCNPISGHATLYWYQQILGQGPKLLIQFQNNGVVDDSQLPKDRFSAERLKGVDSTLKIQPAKLEDSAVYLCASSMTEQSSGEQYFGPGTRLTVT.

The CDR3 spells CAWRPTGTIYSYTF. For the CDR3, the DNA is TGTGCCTGGAGGCCTACCGGGACCATTTACAGCTACACCTTC. The genes are TRBV30 and TRBJ1-2, with D possibly being TRBD1 (5 bases). CDR3 length equals 14 residues. The germline gives CDR1 GTSNPN, CDR2 SVGIG (reference sequence). The V gene lost 3 bases and the J gene lost 9 bases, with 20 bases spanning the gap.

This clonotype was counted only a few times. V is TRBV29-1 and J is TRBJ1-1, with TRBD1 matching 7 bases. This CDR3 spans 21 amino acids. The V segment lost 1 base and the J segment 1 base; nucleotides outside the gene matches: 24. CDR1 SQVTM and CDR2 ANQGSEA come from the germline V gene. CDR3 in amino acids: CSVEAPTGQSIFGLRNTEAFF. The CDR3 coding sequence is TGCAGCGTTGAAGCGCCAACGGGACAGAGCATATTCGGCCTAAGGAACACTGAAGCTTTCTTT.